This T cell receptor (beta chain) was identified in a study of blood T cell repertoires in COVID-19. Study in general: The United States, Italy and Spain provided the acute and convalescent COVID-19 samples. Sources were T cells, B-cell-depleted T cells, or PBMCs; the material itself was cDNA or gDNA.

The Seattle patients, enrolled during active infection, were followed longitudinally. The CDR3 is 12 residues long. Trimming removed 5 bases from V and 4 bases from J, with 7 bases in between. Per the original methods: For nucleated cells, counts were estimated from reference gene primer amplification. Clones were read by immunoSEQ multiplex PCR, and TCRdb kept only the in-frame ones, dropping some. V and J calls plus clone size are reproduced from that table; the DNA served to infer D and trimming. The sample shows about 76,000 clones, approximately 85% of them seen only once. The receptor's source is a man aged 45-60 years with COVID-19, enrolled during active disease. The V call is TRBV12-3 or TRBV12-4, the J call TRBJ2-3; D gene unclear. Input material: peripheral blood. The CDR3 reads CASSLSPDTQYF. Here the CDR3 DNA reads TGTGCCAGCAGTCTTAGCCCAGATACGCAGTATTTT.